The clone carrying this T cell receptor beta chain turned up a few times. This entry is derived from a study of blood T cell repertoires in COVID-19. Study-level background: The study drew acute and convalescent COVID-19 samples from the United States, Italy and Spain.

Germline CDR1 reads MNHNS; CDR2 reads SASEGT. The V and J ends lost 2 bases and 4 bases respectively, with 12 bases between them. This CDR3 has 15 residues. Sequencing was performed with immunoSEQ multiplex PCR; in TCRdb, only in-frame clones are kept and a portion is missing. The repertoire holds some 330,000 clones, with 75% to 90% as singletons. The sample was PBMCs or T cells enriched from blood (not recorded which). The rearrangement links TRBV6-1 to TRBJ1-3; D remains unclear. This clonotype was sampled from a woman aged 45-59 years who had recovered from COVID-19. For the CDR3, the DNA is TGTGCCAGCAGTGAATTCGGGGATGGAGGAAACACCATATATTTT. Protein sequence: CASSEFGDGGNTIYF.